Below are 13 T cell receptor beta chains sequenced from a single sample in a study of shared clonotypes between healthy human individuals. Using immunoSEQ multiplex PCR, the repertoire was profiled, and TCRdb retains in-frame clones only, with some absent. Of millions of clones listed, about 95% are singletons. Naive CD8 cells were CD45RO-negative, positively selected for CCR7, excluding terminally differentiated effector memory CD45RA+ cells. The sequencing input was naive CD8+ T cells sorted from blood. Receptors originate from a man between 18 and 35 years old in good health.

Regarding this clone: Other DNA sequences from this sample encode an identical CDR3 as well. This sequence joins TRBV27 and TRBJ2-1; 8 bases are shared with TRBD2. V lost 0 bases and J lost 2; bases outside the gene matches: 3. The CDR3 consists of 16 residues. Germline V gene data show CDR1 as MNHEY and CDR2 as SMNVEV (reference sequence). CDR3 DNA: TGTGCCAGCAGTTTATCTAGCGGGGATACCTACAATGAGCAGTTCTTC. This encodes CASSLSSGDTYNEQFF.

The CDR3 DNA is TGTGCCAGCAGCTTGTTTGTGGCAGATACGCAGTATTTT. Encoded protein: CASSLFVADTQYF. The chain recombines TRBV7-9 with TRBJ2-3; D not resolved. This CDR3 has 13 amino acids. Germline CDR1 SEHNR, CDR2 FQNEAQ (reference sequence). Trimming stripped 3 bases from V and 4 bases from J, with 8 bases between.

The chain carries TRBV9 and TRBJ2-7, with a weak D call TRBD1 (5 bases). The CDR3 extends over 15 amino acids. V lost 3 bases, J lost 0 bases, and 13 bases lay in between. From germline, CDR1 is SGDLS and CDR2 YYNGEE. The CDR3 protein is CASSAFDSYSYEQYF. In DNA form, the CDR3 reads TGTGCCAGCAGCGCCTTCGACAGCTACTCCTACGAGCAGTACTTC.

The chain links TRBV6-1 to TRBJ2-7; maybe TRBD2 (5 bases). The CDR3 length is 14 residues. Germline lookup yields CDR1 MNHNS and CDR2 SASEGT. V dropped 2 bases and J dropped 2 bases, with 10 bases sitting between them. The CDR3 loop is CASSETGIPYEQYF. CDR3 bases: TGTGCCAGCAGTGAAACGGGAATCCCCTACGAGCAGTACTTC.

The chain has TRBV30 and TRBJ1-1, with D possibly being TRBD1 (5 bases). Trimming took 1 base from V and 7 from J, leaving 16 bases between them. Germline CDR1 reads GTSNPN; CDR2 reads SVGIG (reference sequence). CDR3 length equals 14 residues. DNA for the CDR3: TGTGCCTGGAGTGCCCCGCGGGGGAGCGTTGAAGCTTTCTTT. Residues: CAWSAPRGSVEAFF.

This chain connects TRBV13 to TRBJ1-4; D is ambiguous. Trimming shortened V by 4 bases and J by 8 bases, and 11 bases separated the two germline ends. Per germline, CDR1 PRHDT and CDR2 FYEKMQ (reference sequence). The length of the CDR3 is 13 residues. The CDR3: CASSSSDFEKLFF. The CDR3 DNA sequence: TGTGCCAGCAGCTCCTCGGACTTCGAAAAACTGTTTTTT.

The V and J genes are TRBV7-6 and TRBJ2-5, with TRBD2 identical over 14 bases. Germline trimming cut 1 base from V and 5 bases from J; bases unmatched to any gene: 9. The length of the CDR3 is 18 residues. Per the germline V gene, CDR1 is SGHVS and CDR2 is FNYEAQ. The CDR3 region has the DNA TGTGCCAGCAGCTTAGGCCCTGGGACTAGCGGGAGTGGTGAGACCCAGTACTTC. It translates to CASSLGPGTSGSGETQYF.

The rearrangement uses TRBV7-9 and TRBJ2-1, with D tentatively TRBD2 (6 bases). The germline V gene encodes CDR1 SEHNR and CDR2 FQNEAQ (reference sequence). Trimming stripped 3 bases from V and 7 bases from J, with 16 bases between. This CDR3 is 15 amino acids long. In DNA form, the CDR3 reads TGTGCCAGCAGCTTTGCGTATGACGGGAGAAATGAGCAGTTCTTC. Translation gives CASSFAYDGRNEQFF. Full variable domain (rest looked up from reference TRBV7-9 and TRBJ2-1): DTGVSQNPRHKITKRGQNVTFRCDPISEHNRLYWYRQTLGQGPEFLTYFQNEAQLEKSRLLSDRFSAERPKGSFSTLEIQRTEQGDSAMYLCASSFAYDGRNEQFFGPGTRLTVL.

CDR3 in DNA: TGCGCCAGCAGCTTCGGACTAGCGGGAGAGTACAATGAGCAGTTCTTC. It specifies CASSFGLAGEYNEQFF. This chain uses TRBV5-1 with TRBJ2-1; 13 positions agree with TRBD2. The CDR3 consists of 16 residues. After removal of 2 bases from V and 4 bases from J, the junction contained 3 bases not matched to a gene. CDR1 and CDR2 from the germline V gene are SGHRS and YFSETQ.

CDR3 bases: TGTGCCAGCAGCAGCGGACACGGCTACGAGCAGTACTTC. Translated: CASSSGHGYEQYF. The J gene is TRBJ2-7, the V gene TRBV11-2; D tentatively fits TRBD1 or TRBD2 (5 bases each). Germline V CDR1 and CDR2: SGHAT, FQNNGV. The ends were cut back, 5 bases at V and 3 bases at J, with 11 bases in the middle. The CDR3 runs to 13 residues.

This clone has a handful of counts. The identical CDR3 is also encoded by other nucleotide sequences in the sample. The gene calls are TRBV27 and TRBJ2-7, with D possibly matching TRBD2 (5 bases). This CDR3 has 14 residues. Trimming pared 0 bases from V and 0 bases from J, leaving 6 bases between. Per the germline V gene, CDR1 is MNHEY and CDR2 is SMNVEV (reference sequence). DNA for the CDR3: TGTGCCAGCAGTTTATCGGGGAGCTCCTACGAGCAGTACTTC. Translated, it gives CASSLSGSSYEQYF.

V gene TRBV18 combines with J gene TRBJ2-5; D might be TRBD2 (6 bases). This CDR3 spans 15 amino acids. Trimming pared 3 bases from V and 3 bases from J, leaving 14 bases between. Germline CDR1 reads KGHSH; CDR2 reads LQKENI. CDR3 sequence: CASSPPEGIEETQYF. DNA of the CDR3: TGTGCCAGCTCACCCCCGGAGGGGATTGAAGAGACCCAGTACTTC.

J is TRBJ1-6 and V is TRBV7-9; tentatively, D is TRBD1 (6 bases). The CDR3 extends over 17 amino acids. Trimming pared 5 bases from V and 1 base from J, leaving 15 bases between. Germline V lookup: CDR1 SEHNR, CDR2 FQNEAQ (reference sequence). The CDR3 reads CASSEGSGVSYNSPLHF. The CDR3 DNA sequence: TGTGCCAGCAGCGAAGGATCAGGGGTGTCCTATAATTCACCCCTCCACTTT.